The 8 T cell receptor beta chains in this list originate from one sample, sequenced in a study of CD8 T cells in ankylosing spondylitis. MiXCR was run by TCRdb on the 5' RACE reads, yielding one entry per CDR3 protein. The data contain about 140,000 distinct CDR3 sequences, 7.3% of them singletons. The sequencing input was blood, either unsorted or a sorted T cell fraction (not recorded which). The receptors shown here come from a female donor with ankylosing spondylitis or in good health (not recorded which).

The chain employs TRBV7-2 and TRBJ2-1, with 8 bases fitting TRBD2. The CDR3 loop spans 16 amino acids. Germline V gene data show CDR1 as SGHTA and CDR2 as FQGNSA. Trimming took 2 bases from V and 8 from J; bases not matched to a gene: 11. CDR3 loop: CASSLFGGGTSDEQFF. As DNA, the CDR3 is TGTGCCAGCAGCTTATTCGGGGGGGGCACTAGCGATGAGCAGTTCTTC.

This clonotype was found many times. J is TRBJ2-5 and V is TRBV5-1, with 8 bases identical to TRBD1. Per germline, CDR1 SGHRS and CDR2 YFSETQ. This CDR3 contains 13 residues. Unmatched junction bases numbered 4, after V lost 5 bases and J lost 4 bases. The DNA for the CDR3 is TGCGCCAGCAGACGGACAGGGTCAGAGACCCAGTACTTC. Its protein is CASRRTGSETQYF. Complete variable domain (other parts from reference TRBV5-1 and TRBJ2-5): KAGVTQTPRYLIKTRGQQVTLSCSPISGHRSVSWYQQTPGQGLQFLFEYFSETQRNKGNFPGRFSGRQFSNSRSEMNVSTLELGDSALYLCASRRTGSETQYFGPGTRLLVL.

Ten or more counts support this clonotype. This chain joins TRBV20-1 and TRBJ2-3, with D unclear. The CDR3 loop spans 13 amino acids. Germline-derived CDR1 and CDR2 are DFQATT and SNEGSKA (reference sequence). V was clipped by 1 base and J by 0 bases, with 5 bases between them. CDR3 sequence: CSARALSTDTQYF. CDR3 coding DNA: TGCAGTGCTAGAGCGCTTAGCACAGATACGCAGTATTTT.

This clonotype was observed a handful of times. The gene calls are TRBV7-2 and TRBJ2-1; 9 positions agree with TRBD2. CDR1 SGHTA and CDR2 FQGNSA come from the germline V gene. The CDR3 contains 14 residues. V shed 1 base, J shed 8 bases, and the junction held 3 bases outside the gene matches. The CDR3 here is CASSLGLAGYEQFF. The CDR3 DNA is TGTGCCAGCAGCTTAGGGCTAGCGGGGTATGAGCAGTTCTTC.

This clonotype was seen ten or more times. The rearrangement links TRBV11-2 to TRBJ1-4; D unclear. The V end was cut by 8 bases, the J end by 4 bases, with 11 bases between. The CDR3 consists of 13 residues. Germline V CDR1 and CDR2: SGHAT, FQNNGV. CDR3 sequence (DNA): TGTGCCAGCGGAGGGCTGTATAATGAAAAACTGTTTTTT. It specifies CASGGLYNEKLFF.

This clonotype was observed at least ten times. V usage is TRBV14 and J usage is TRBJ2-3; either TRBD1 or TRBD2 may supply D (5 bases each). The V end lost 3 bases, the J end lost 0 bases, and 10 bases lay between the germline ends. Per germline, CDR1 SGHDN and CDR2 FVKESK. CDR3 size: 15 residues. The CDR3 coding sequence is TGTGCCAGCAGCCAGGGGGTCTCGAGCACAGATACGCAGTATTTT. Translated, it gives CASSQGVSSTDTQYF.

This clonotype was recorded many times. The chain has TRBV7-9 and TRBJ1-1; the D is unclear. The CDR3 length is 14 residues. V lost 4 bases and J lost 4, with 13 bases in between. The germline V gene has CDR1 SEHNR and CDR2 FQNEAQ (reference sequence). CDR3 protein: CASSSHLGSTEAFF. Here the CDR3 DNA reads TGTGCCAGCAGCTCACATCTCGGCAGCACTGAAGCTTTCTTT.

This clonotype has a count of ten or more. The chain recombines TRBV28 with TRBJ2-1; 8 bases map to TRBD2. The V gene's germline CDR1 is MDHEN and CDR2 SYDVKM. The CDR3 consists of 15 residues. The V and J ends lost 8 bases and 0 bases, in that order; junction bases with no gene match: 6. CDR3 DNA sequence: TGTGCCAGCGTGAGGCGGGGGGTCTCCTACAATGAGCAGTTCTTC. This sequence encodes CASVRRGVSYNEQFF. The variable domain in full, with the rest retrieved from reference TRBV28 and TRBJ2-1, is DVKVTQSSRYLVKRTGEKVFLECVQDMDHENMFWYRQDPGLGLRLIYFSYDVKMKEKGDIPEGYSVSREKKERFSLILESASTNQTSMYLCASVRRGVSYNEQFFGPGTRLTVL.